This is a list of T cell receptor beta chains from one sample in a study of follicular helper T cells after annual influenza vaccination. Here immunoSEQ multiplex PCR was the method, and the copy in TCRdb shows in-frame clones only, minus some. The sample has roughly 13,000 clones, about 73% seen once. This specimen was CXCR5- memory CD4+ T cells sorted from blood, taken on the day of influenza vaccination. Receptors were obtained from an adult who received the influenza vaccine. Both conserved end residues are part of each CDR3. The D gene is left open where the match is weak.

CDR3 protein: CASNEEATYNEQFF; J gene: TRBJ2-1; CDR3 length: 14; V gene: TRBV19; D gene: .
CDR3 protein: CASSLTGDSGNTIYF; J gene: TRBJ1-3; CDR3 length: 15; V gene: TRBV18; D gene: .
CDR3 protein: CASSVASGLTYEQYF; J gene: TRBJ2-7; CDR3 length: 15; V gene: TRBV9; D gene: .
CDR3 protein: CASRPTSAGELFF; J gene: TRBJ2-2; CDR3 length: 13; V gene: TRBV6-5; D gene: TRBD2
CDR3 protein: CASSQGGRGYMNTEAFF; J gene: TRBJ1-1; CDR3 length: 17; V gene: TRBV4-2; D gene: .
CDR3 protein: CASSPGQGNTIYF; J gene: TRBJ1-3; CDR3 length: 13; V gene: TRBV7-2; D gene: TRBD1
CDR3 protein: CASSSAEDFLYEQYF; J gene: TRBJ2-7; CDR3 length: 15; V gene: TRBV6-5; D gene: .
CDR3 protein: CSVDSRIETQYF; J gene: TRBJ2-5; CDR3 length: 12; V gene: TRBV29-1; D gene: .
CDR3 protein: CASGRSGGIADTQYF; J gene: TRBJ2-3; CDR3 length: 15; V gene: TRBV12-5; D gene: TRBD2
CDR3 protein: CASRDDRGLGEKLFF; J gene: TRBJ1-4; CDR3 length: 15; V gene: TRBV5-1; D gene: TRBD1
CDR3 protein: CASSPRGASGNTIYF; J gene: TRBJ1-3; CDR3 length: 15; V gene: TRBV7-6; D gene: .
CDR3 protein: CASSSREGQPQHF; J gene: TRBJ1-5; CDR3 length: 13; V gene: TRBV5-8; D gene: .